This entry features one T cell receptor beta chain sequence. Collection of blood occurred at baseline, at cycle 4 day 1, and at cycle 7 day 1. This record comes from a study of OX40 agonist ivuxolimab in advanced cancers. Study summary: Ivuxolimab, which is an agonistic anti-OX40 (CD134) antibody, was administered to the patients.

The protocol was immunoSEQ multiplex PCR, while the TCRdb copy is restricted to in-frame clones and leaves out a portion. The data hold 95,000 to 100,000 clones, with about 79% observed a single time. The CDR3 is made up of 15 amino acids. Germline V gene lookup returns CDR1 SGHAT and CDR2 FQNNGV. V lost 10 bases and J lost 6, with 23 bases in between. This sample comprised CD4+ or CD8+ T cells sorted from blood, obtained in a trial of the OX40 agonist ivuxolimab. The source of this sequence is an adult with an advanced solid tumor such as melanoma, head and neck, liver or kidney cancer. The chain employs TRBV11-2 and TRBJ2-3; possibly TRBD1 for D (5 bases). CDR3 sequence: CAIDPDAGNGDTQYF. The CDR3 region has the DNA TGTGCCATCGACCCCGACGCAGGGAACGGTGATACGCAGTATTTT.